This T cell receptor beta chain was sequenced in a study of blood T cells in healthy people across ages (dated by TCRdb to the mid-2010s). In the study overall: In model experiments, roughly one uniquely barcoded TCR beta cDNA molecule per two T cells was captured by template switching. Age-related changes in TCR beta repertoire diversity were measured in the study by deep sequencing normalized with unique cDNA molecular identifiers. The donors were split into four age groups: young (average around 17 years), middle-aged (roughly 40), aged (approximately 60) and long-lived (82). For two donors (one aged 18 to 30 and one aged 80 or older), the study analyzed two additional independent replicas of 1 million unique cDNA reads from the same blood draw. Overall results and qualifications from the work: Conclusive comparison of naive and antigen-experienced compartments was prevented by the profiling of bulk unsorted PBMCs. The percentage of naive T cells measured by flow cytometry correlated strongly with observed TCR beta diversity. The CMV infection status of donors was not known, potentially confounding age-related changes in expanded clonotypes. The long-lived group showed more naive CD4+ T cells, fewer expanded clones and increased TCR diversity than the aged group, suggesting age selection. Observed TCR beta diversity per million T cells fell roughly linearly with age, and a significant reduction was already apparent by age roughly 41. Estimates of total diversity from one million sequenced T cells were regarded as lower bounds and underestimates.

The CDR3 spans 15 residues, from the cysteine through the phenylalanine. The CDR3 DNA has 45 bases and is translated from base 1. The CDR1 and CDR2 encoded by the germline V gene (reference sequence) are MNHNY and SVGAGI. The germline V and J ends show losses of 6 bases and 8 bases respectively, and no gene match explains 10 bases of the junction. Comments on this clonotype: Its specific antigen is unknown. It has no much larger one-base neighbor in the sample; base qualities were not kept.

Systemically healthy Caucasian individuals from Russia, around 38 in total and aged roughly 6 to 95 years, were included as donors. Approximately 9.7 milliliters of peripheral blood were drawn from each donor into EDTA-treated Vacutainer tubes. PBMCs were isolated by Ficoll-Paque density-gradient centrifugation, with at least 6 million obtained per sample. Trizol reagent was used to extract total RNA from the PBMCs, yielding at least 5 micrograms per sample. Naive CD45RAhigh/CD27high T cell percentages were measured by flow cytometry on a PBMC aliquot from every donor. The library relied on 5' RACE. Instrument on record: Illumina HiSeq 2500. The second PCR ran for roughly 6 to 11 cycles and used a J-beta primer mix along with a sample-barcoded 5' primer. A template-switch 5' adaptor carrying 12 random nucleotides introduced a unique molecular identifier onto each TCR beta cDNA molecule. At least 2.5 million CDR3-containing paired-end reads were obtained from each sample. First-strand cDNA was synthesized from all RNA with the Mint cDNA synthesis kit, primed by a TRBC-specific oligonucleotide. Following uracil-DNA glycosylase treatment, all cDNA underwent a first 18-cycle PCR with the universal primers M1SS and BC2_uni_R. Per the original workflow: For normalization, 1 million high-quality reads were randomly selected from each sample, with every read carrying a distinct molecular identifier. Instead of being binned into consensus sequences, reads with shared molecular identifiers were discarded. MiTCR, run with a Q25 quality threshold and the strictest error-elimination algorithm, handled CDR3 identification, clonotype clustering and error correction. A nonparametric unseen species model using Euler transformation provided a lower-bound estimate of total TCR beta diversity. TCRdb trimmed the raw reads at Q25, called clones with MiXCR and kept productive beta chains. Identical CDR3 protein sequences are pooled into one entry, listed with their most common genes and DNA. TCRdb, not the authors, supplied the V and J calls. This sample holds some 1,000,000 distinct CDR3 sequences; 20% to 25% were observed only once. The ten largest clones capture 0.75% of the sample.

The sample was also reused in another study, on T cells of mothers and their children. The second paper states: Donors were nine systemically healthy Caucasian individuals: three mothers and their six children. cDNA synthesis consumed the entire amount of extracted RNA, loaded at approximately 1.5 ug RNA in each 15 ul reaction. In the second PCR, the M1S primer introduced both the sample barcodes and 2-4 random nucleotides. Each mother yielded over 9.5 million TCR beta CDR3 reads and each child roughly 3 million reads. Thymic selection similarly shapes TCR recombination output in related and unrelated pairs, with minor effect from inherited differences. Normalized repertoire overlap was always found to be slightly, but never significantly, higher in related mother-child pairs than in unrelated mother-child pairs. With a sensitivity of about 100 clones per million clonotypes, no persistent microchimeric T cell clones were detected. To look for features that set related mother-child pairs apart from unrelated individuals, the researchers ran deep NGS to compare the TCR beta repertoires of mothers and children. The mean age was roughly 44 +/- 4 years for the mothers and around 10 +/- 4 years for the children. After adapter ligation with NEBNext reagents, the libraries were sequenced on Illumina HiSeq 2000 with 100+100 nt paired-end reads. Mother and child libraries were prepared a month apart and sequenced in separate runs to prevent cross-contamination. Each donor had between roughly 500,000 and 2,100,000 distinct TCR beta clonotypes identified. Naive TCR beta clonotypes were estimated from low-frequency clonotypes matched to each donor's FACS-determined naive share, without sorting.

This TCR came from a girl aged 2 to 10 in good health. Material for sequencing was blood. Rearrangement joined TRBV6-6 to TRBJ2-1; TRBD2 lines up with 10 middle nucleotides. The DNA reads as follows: TGTGCCAGCAGCCCCCTAGCGGGAGCTAGAGATGAGCAGTTCTTC. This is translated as CASSPLAGARDEQFF.